Each of the 20 T cell receptor beta chains below was sequenced from the same sample in a study of beta chain features in type 1 diabetes. Whole-study results and caveats: In every one of the four CD4+ subsets, TCRB CDR3s were moderately but significantly shorter in Type 1 diabetes patients.

These receptors are not linked to any known antigen. The isolated RNA, all of it, was reverse transcribed, so expressed TCRB transcripts were what got sequenced. This table comes from immunoSEQ multiplex PCR, and its TCRdb copy is limited to in-frame clones, with some not included. The sample consists of more than 300,000 clones, about 10% of them appearing once. The specimen was central memory CD4+ T cells from blood. These receptors all stem from a man aged 25-40 years with type 1 diabetes.

To note about this clone: The CDR3 ends on some other residue instead of the conserved phenylalanine or tryptophan, so this is likely a read error. The genes are TRBV27 and TRBJ1-2; the D gene is possibly TRBD1 (5 bases). Germline loops: CDR1 MNHEY, CDR2 SMNVEV (reference sequence). The V and J ends lost 6 bases and 3 bases respectively, with 11 bases between them. CDR3 length equals 13 residues. CDR3 bases: TGTGCCAGCAGGCCGGGACCCTACTATGGCTACACCCTC. Protein: CASRPGPYYGYTL.

The chain links TRBV23-1 to TRBJ1-2; D is undetermined. TRBV23-1 is identified as an open reading frame with a role that is uncertain. The CDR3 loop spans 13 amino acids. The germline V and J ends were trimmed by 3 bases and 4 bases, with 9 bases remaining between them. In DNA form, the CDR3 reads TGCGCCAGCAGTCAGCCCAAAACCTATGGCTACACCTTC. Amino acid sequence: CASSQPKTYGYTF.

This clone was detected a few times. Other DNA sequences from this sample encode an identical CDR3 as well. The chain is built from TRBV28 and TRBJ2-1, with TRBD2 matching over 10 bases. The V and J ends lost 3 bases and 2 bases, in that order; junction bases with no gene match: 4. CDR1 and CDR2 (germline): MDHEN, SYDVKM. This CDR3 has 16 residues. In nucleotides, the CDR3 is TGTGCCAGCAGTTTGAGAACTAGCGGGACCTACAATGAGCAGTTCTTC. Translated: CASSLRTSGTYNEQFF.

This clone was found a few times. V usage is TRBV29-1 and J usage is TRBJ1-2; maybe TRBD1 (6 bases). Germline V lookup: CDR1 SQVTM, CDR2 ANQGSEA. The CDR3 contains 13 residues. V lost 4 bases to trimming and J lost 2 bases, with 11 bases between them. As DNA, the CDR3 is TGCAGCGTTGGGACAGCCGTGAACTATGGCTACACCTTC. Translated: CSVGTAVNYGYTF.

This chain links TRBV11-2 with TRBJ2-7; 14 bases are a match to TRBD2. The CDR3 runs to 16 residues. Germline trimming cut 1 base from V and 6 bases from J; bases unmatched to any gene: 5. CDR1 and CDR2 from the germline V gene are SGHAT and FQNNGV. CDR3 nucleotides: TGTGCCAGCAGCTTAGTTAGGACTAGCGGGAGGAGCGAGCAGTACTTC. Protein product: CASSLVRTSGRSEQYF. Filled out from reference TRBV11-2 and TRBJ2-7, the complete variable domain reads EAGVAQSPRYKIIEKRQSVAFWCNPISGHATLYWYQQILGQGPKLLIQFQNNGVVDDSQLPKDRFSAERLKGVDSTLKIQPAKLEDSAVYLCASSLVRTSGRSEQYFGPGTRLTVT.

This chain connects TRBV2 to TRBJ2-1; 10 bases agree with TRBD1. CDR1 and CDR2 (germline): SNHLY, FYNNEI. After removal of 6 bases from V and 5 bases from J, the junction contained 7 bases not matched to a gene. The CDR3 is 15 residues long. The CDR3 DNA reads TGTGCCAGCAGGGGTCCCGGGACAGGGGACAATGAGCAGTTCTTC. As protein: CASRGPGTGDNEQFF.

The V call is TRBV6-6, the J call TRBJ2-7, with 8 nucleotides matching TRBD2. The ends lost 6 bases at V and 0 bases at J; junction bases unmatched: 10. CDR1 is MNHNY, CDR2 SVGAGI, per germline (reference sequence). The CDR3 is 16 residues long. This chain's CDR3 is CASSPYQAGVSYEQYF. CDR3 nucleotide sequence: TGTGCCAGCAGCCCCTATCAAGCGGGAGTCTCCTACGAGCAGTACTTC.

Ten or more counts support this clone. The gene calls are TRBV10-1 and TRBJ1-2; D is uncertain. CDR1 is WNHNN and CDR2 is SYGVQD in the germline V gene (reference sequence). V gave up 3 bases and J gave up 7 bases, with 12 bases separating them. CDR3 length: 13 amino acids. CDR3 in DNA: TGCGCCAGCAGTGACAACGACCGGGTTGGCTACACCTTC. Protein product: CASSDNDRVGYTF.

There are a few counts of this clone. This chain connects TRBV5-6 to TRBJ2-4, with 11 bases lining up with TRBD2. Germline-derived CDR1 and CDR2 are SGHDT and YYEEEE. Unmatched junction bases numbered 4, after V lost 2 bases and J lost 6 bases. CDR3 length equals 15 residues. The CDR3 region has the DNA TGTGCCAGCAGCTTTACGACTAGCGGGATAAACATTCAGTACTTC. This encodes CASSFTTSGINIQYF.

In its sample, this clone was seen a few times. The J gene is TRBJ2-3, the V gene TRBV4-3, with no clear D. V was trimmed by 0 bases and J by 0 bases, leaving 16 bases between them. From germline, CDR1 is LGHNA and CDR2 YSLEER. This CDR3 has 18 residues. CDR3 DNA: TGCGCCAGCAGCCAAGATGTCCCACGGACGATTAGCACAGATACGCAGTATTTT. Its translation is CASSQDVPRTISTDTQYF.

This clone has just a few counts. The chain carries TRBV9 and TRBJ2-1; 9 bases are shared with TRBD2. Germline trimming cut 5 bases from V and 7 bases from J; bases unmatched to any gene: 7. The germline V gene has CDR1 SGDLS and CDR2 YYNGEE. The length of the CDR3 is 14 residues. Here the CDR3 DNA reads TGTGCCAGCAGTCCGGGACTAGCTTGGAATGAGCAGTTCTTC. This sequence encodes CASSPGLAWNEQFF.

This clone was seen a handful of times. The chain couples TRBV18 to TRBJ2-1; 8 bases agree with TRBD2. Germline-derived CDR1 and CDR2 are KGHSH and LQKENI. Trimming at V came to 3 bases and at J to 0 bases, leaving 1 base not matched to a gene. The CDR3 contains 15 residues. The CDR3 DNA is TGTGCCAGCTCACCCCTAGCGGGCTCCTACAATGAGCAGTTCTTC. Protein sequence: CASSPLAGSYNEQFF.

This clone was found a few times. CDR3 in amino acids: CASSRRLDSYNEQFF. CDR3 nucleotides: TGTGCCAGCAGTCGCAGGCTGGACTCCTACAATGAGCAGTTCTTC. V is TRBV27 and J is TRBJ2-1; D is undetermined. The CDR3 loop spans 15 amino acids. CDR1 and CDR2 from the germline V gene are MNHEY and SMNVEV (reference sequence). V gave up 5 bases and J gave up 0 bases, with 11 bases separating them.

This clone was observed a handful of times. J is TRBJ2-5 and V is TRBV5-4; TRBD2 agrees at 10 bases. V lost 4 bases and J lost 5; bases outside the gene matches: 8. Germline V CDR1 and CDR2: SGHNT, YYREEE (reference sequence). This CDR3 has 15 amino acids. The CDR3 DNA follows: TGTGCCAGCAGCCCGGGAAGCGGGAGGGCGGAGACCCAGTACTTC. Amino acid sequence: CASSPGSGRAETQYF.

The rearrangement joins TRBV7-9 to TRBJ2-7; no firm D call. Germline values: CDR1 SEHNR, CDR2 FQNEAQ (reference sequence). V was shortened by 2 bases and J by 5 bases, with 4 bases between the two germline ends. This CDR3 has 11 residues. The CDR3 is CASSLSHEQYF. The CDR3 DNA is TGTGCCAGCAGCTTAAGTCACGAGCAGTACTTC.

The chain is built from TRBV30 and TRBJ2-1, with 9 bases lining up with TRBD1. This CDR3 is built from 13 residues. The germline gives CDR1 GTSNPN, CDR2 SVGIG (reference sequence). The V gene end was trimmed by 8 bases and the J gene end by 10 bases; junction bases not matched to a gene: 12. Here the CDR3 reads CARMRQGVYEQFF. CDR3 nucleotides: TGTGCCCGGATGCGACAGGGGGTATACGAGCAGTTCTTC.

This clone was seen a few times. The V call is TRBV2, the J call TRBJ2-3, with 8 nucleotides matching TRBD1. Losses at the gene ends were 10 bases for V and 6 bases for J; bases not matched to a gene: 9. The CDR3 loop spans 13 amino acids. Per germline, CDR1 SNHLY and CDR2 FYNNEI. In nucleotides, the CDR3 is TGTGCCACGGACAGGGACCCAAGTGATACGCAGTATTTT. It codes for CATDRDPSDTQYF. Using reference TRBV2 and TRBJ2-3 for the parts outside the CDR3, the full variable domain is EPEVTQTPSHQVTQMGQEVILRCVPISNHLYFYWYRQILGQKVEFLVSFYNNEISEKSEIFDDQFSVERPDGSNFTLKIRSTKLEDSAMYFCATDRDPSDTQYFGPGTRLTVL.

This clone appeared a few times. The chain recombines TRBV30 with TRBJ2-2; D may be TRBD2 (5 bases). V was cut by 0 bases and J by 4 bases, with 12 bases left in between. Germline assignment: CDR1 GTSNPN and CDR2 SVGIG (reference sequence). The CDR3 is 15 amino acids. The CDR3 spells CAWSVFARATGELFF. CDR3 nucleotide sequence: TGTGCCTGGAGTGTATTCGCGAGGGCCACCGGGGAGCTGTTTTTT.

The chain combines TRBV18 with TRBJ1-1, with D possibly matching TRBD1 (5 bases). CDR1 is KGHSH and CDR2 is LQKENI in the germline V gene. CDR3 length: 15 residues. The germline V and J ends were trimmed by 0 bases and 11 bases, with 19 bases remaining between them. In DNA form, the CDR3 reads TGTGCCAGCTCACCACCGTCGACCAGGGACGTCGCGGCTTTCTTT. It encodes CASSPPSTRDVAAFF.

This clone appeared a few times. This chain joins TRBV6-5 and TRBJ2-1; D is uncertain. V was pared by 2 bases and J by 0 bases, with 8 bases between. Per germline, CDR1 MNHEY and CDR2 SVGAGI. The CDR3 covers 15 residues. As DNA, the CDR3 is TGTGCCAGCAGTTACCTCCTGGGCTCCTACAATGAGCAGTTCTTC. Protein sequence: CASSYLLGSYNEQFF.